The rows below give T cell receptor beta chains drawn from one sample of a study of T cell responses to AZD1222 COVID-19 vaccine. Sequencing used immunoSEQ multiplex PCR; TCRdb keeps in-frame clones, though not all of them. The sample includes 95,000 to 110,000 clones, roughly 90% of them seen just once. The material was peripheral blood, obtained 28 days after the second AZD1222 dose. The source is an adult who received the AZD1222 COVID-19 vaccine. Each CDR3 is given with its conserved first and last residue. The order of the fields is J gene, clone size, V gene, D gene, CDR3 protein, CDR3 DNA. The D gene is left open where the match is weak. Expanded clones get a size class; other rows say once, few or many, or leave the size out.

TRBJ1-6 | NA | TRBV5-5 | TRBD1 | CASSLRGQLYNSPLHF | TGTGCCAGCAGCTTACGGGGACAGCTCTATAATTCACCCCTCCACTTT
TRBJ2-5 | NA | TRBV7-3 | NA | CASSLGARETQYF | TGTGCCAGCAGCTTAGGCGCCCGAGAGACCCAGTACTTC
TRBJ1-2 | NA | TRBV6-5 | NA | CASSRGASVFGYTF | TGTGCCAGCAGTCGGGGGGCCTCGGTTTTTGGCTACACCTTC
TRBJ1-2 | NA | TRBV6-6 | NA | CASSYVERQDAGYTF | TGTGCCAGCAGTTACGTAGAGAGACAGGATGCCGGCTACACCTTC
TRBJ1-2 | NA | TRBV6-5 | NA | CASSPALVYGYTF | TGTGCCAGCAGTCCCGCCCTTGTTTATGGCTACACCTTC
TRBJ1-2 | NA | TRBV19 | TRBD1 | CASSRETGTGSGYGYTF | TGTGCCAGTAGTAGAGAGACCGGGACAGGGAGTGGTTATGGCTACACCTTC
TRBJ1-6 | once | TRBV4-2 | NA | CASSQSIRLTYNSPLHF | TGTGCCAGCAGCCAGTCAATCAGGTTGACCTATAATTCACCCCTCCACTTT
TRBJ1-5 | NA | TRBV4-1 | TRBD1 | CASSQDPTGGQPQHF | TGCGCCAGCAGCCAAGATCCCACAGGGGGTCAGCCCCAGCATTTT
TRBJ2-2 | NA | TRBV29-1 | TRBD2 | CSVRTSGKGGELFF | TGCAGCGTCCGGACTAGCGGGAAAGGCGGGGAGCTGTTTTTT
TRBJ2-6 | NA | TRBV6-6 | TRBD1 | CASSYQGQGLFPSGANVLTF | TGTGCCAGCAGCTACCAAGGACAGGGGCTTTTCCCTTCTGGGGCCAACGTCCTGACTTTC
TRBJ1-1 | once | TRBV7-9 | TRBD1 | CASSSRQGMPFF | TGTGCCAGCAGCTCACGACAGGGAATGCCTTTCTTT
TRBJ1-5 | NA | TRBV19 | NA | CASSMDGGQPQHF | TGTGCCAGTAGTATGGACGGAGGCCAGCCCCAGCATTTT
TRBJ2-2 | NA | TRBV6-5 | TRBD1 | CASRNRGPDTGELFF | TGTGCCAGCAGAAACAGGGGGCCGGACACCGGGGAGCTGTTTTTT
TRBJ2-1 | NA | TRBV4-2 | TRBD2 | CASSQAQGSGANEQFF | TGTGCCAGCAGCCAGGCCCAAGGGAGCGGGGCCAATGAGCAGTTCTTC
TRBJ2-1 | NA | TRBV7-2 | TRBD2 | CASSPSRGLARNNEQFF | TGTGCCAGCAGCCCAAGCCGAGGACTAGCGAGAAACAATGAGCAGTTCTTC
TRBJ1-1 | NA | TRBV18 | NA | CASSPLQNTEAFF | TGTGCCAGCTCACCTCTACAAAACACTGAAGCTTTCTTT
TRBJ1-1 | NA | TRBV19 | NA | CASSIRSVSVTNTEAFF | TGTGCCAGTAGTATAAGGTCAGTTTCCGTGACGAACACTGAAGCTTTCTTT
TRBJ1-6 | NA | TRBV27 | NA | CASSYPGGNSPLHF | TGTGCCAGCAGTTACCCGGGCGGAAATTCACCCCTCCACTTT
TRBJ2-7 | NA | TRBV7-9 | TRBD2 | CASSLALGGVRGDEQYF | TGTGCCAGCAGCTTAGCGCTCGGAGGAGTCCGGGGGGACGAGCAGTACTTC
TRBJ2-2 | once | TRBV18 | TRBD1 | CASSPRDSRALAGELFF | TGTGCCAGCTCACCCAGGGACAGCCGGGCCCTTGCCGGGGAGCTGTTTTTT
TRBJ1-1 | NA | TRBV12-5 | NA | CASGYSLAGMNTEAFF | TGTGCTAGTGGTTATTCTCTGGCGGGCATGAACACTGAAGCTTTCTTT
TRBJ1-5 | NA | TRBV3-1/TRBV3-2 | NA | CASSQDQGRYQPQHF | TGTGCCAGCAGCCAAGATCAGGGTAGGTACCAGCCCCAGCATTTT
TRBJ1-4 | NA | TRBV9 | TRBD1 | CASSVATGVANEKLFF | TGTGCCAGCAGCGTAGCAACAGGGGTAGCTAATGAAAAACTGTTTTTT
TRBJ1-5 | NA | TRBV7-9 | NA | CASSRTEINQPQHF | TGTGCCAGCAGCCGGACGGAAATTAATCAGCCCCAGCATTTT
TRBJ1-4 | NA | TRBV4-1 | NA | CASSPILRREATNEKLFF | TGCGCCAGCAGCCCCATTTTAAGGCGAGAAGCAACTAATGAAAAACTGTTTTTT
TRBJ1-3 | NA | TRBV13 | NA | CASSLESGNTIYF | TGTGCCAGCAGCTTAGAGTCTGGAAACACCATATATTTT
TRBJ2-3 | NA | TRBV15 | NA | CATSRERAGRTDTQYF | TGTGCCACCAGCAGAGAAAGGGCGGGGCGCACAGATACGCAGTATTTT
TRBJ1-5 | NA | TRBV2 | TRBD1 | CASGGQAYNQPQHF | TGTGCCAGTGGGGGACAGGCCTACAATCAGCCCCAGCATTTT
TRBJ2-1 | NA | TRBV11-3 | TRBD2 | CASSLGFFTSGIFSEQFF | TGTGCCAGCAGCTTAGGTTTTTTTACTAGCGGGATTTTCAGTGAGCAGTTCTTC
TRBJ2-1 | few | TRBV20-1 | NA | CSASGYNEQFF | TGCAGTGCTAGCGGTTACAATGAGCAGTTCTTC
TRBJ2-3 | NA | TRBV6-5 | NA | CASRFTDTQYF | TGTGCCAGCAGGTTCACAGATACGCAGTATTTT
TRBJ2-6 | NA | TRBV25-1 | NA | CASSAVGRFSGANVLTF | TGTGCCAGCAGTGCCGTAGGGAGATTTTCTGGGGCCAACGTCCTGACTTTC
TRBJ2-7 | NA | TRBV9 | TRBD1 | CASSAGQGAEQYF | TGTGCCAGCAGCGCGGGACAGGGGGCCGAGCAGTACTTC
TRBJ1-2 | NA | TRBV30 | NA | CAWSRTHNPAYGYTF | TGTGCCTGGAGCAGGACACACAACCCCGCCTATGGCTACACCTTC
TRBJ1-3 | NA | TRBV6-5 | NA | CASSYRVHSGNTIYF | TGTGCCAGCAGTTACAGGGTTCACTCTGGAAACACCATATATTTT
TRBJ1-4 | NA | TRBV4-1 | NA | CASSQNRQVEREKLFF | TGCGCCAGCAGCCAAAATCGCCAGGTAGAGCGTGAAAAACTGTTTTTT
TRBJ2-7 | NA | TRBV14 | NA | CASSRSSGSRYEQYF | TGTGCCAGCAGCCGTAGTTCCGGGAGCCGCTACGAGCAGTACTTC
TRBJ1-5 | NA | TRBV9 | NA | CASSVDTVSQPQHF | TGTGCCAGCAGCGTAGACACAGTGTCTCAGCCCCAGCATTTT
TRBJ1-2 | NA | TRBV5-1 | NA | CASSSGDSQRYGYTF | TGCGCCAGCAGCTCAGGAGACTCTCAGAGATATGGCTACACCTTC
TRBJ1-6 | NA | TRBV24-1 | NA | CATSGLNSPLHF | TGTGCCACCAGTGGGCTTAATTCACCCCTCCACTTT
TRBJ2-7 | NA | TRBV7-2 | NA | CASSLVAARAWEQYF | TGTGCCAGCAGCTTAGTGGCAGCCCGAGCGTGGGAGCAGTACTTC
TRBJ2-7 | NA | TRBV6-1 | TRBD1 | CASSEWGDRGSYEQYF | TGTGCCAGCAGTGAATGGGGGGACAGGGGTTCCTACGAGCAGTACTTC
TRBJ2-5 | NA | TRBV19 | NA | CASSLTQAGTQYF | TGTGCCAGTAGTCTCACCCAAGCGGGGACCCAGTACTTC
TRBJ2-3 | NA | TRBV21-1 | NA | CARDLTQYF | TGTGCCAGGGATTTGACGCAGTATTTT
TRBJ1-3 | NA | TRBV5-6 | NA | CASSLESAGNTIYF | TGTGCCAGCAGCTTAGAGTCCGCTGGAAACACCATATATTTT
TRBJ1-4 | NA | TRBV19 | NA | CASSLATNEKLFF | TGTGCCAGTAGTCTGGCCACTAATGAAAAACTGTTTTTT
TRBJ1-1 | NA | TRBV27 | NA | CASSYRGGGTEAFF | TGTGCCAGCAGTTATCGGGGAGGAGGCACTGAAGCTTTCTTT
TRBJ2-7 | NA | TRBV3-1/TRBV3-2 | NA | CASSQVGLVQAEQYF | TGTGCCAGCAGCCAAGTCGGGCTAGTCCAGGCCGAGCAGTACTTC
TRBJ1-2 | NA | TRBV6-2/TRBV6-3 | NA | CASSRTGLYGYTF | TGTGCCAGCAGTCGGACGGGCCTCTATGGCTACACCTTC
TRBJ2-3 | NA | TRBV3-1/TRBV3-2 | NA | CASSQGGGTTDTQYF | TGTGCCAGCAGCCAAGGGGGGGGCACCACAGATACGCAGTATTTT
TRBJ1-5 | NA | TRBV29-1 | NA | CSVAGEFNQPQHF | TGCAGCGTTGCCGGAGAATTTAATCAGCCCCAGCATTTT
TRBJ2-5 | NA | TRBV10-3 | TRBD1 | CAINEGQGISSGETQYF | TGTGCCATCAATGAAGGACAGGGGATATCCTCGGGGGAGACCCAGTACTTC
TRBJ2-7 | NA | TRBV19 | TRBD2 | CASSIDGTSVNEQYF | TGTGCCAGTAGTATAGATGGGACTAGCGTGAACGAGCAGTACTTC
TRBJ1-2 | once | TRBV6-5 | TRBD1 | CASRLHGQGVDGYTF | TGTGCCAGCAGACTCCACGGACAGGGGGTCGACGGCTACACCTTC
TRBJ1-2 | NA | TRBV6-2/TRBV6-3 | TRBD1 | CASSYGGGTANYGYTF | TGTGCCAGCAGTTACGGAGGAGGGACAGCTAACTATGGCTACACCTTC
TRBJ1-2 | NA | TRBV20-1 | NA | CSASSGYGYTF | TGCAGTGCTAGTTCGGGGTATGGCTACACCTTC